The rows below give T cell receptor beta chains drawn from one sample of a study of blood T cell repertoires in COVID-19. Generated by immunoSEQ multiplex PCR, the TCRdb table keeps only in-frame clones and is missing some. The sample has roughly 120,000 clones; approximately 84% are singletons. Material: peripheral blood. Receptor source: a man aged 50 or older with acute or convalescent COVID-19. The CDR3 runs from the conserved cysteine through the conserved F or W. Fields, in order: J gene, V gene, CDR3 protein.

>TRBJ2-3|TRBV15
CATSRQGGTDTQYF
>TRBJ1-3|TRBV6-5
CASSRDFSGNTIYF
>TRBJ2-3|TRBV9
CASSPSGTGTQGDTQYF
>TRBJ1-5|TRBV6-6
CASILRTGLNQPQHF
>TRBJ2-1|TRBV6-5
CASKNSGIEQFF
>TRBJ2-4|TRBV6-5
CASTGQGGYIQYF
>TRBJ1-5|TRBV2
CASKARQGNQPQHF
>TRBJ2-2|TRBV11-2
CASSPGTSGRTNTGELFF
>TRBJ1-2|TRBV30
CAWSVQLANYGYTF
>TRBJ2-1|TRBV29-1
CSVSRGSYNEQFF
>TRBJ2-6|TRBV5-6
CASSLVGSFSGANVLTF
>TRBJ1-6|TRBV9
CASSEGQGFNSPLHF
>TRBJ2-2|TRBV5-1
CASSLDSQERNTGELFF
>TRBJ2-7|TRBV5-1
CASSSGTLSSYEQYF
>TRBJ1-1|TRBV5-5
CASSLQRNTEAFF
>TRBJ1-3|TRBV21-1
CASSKINCYPSGNTIYF
>TRBJ2-2|TRBV11-2
CASSYRQGDTGELFF
>TRBJ2-5|TRBV6-2/TRBV6-3
CASSREGETQYF
>TRBJ1-2|TRBV19
CASSIEGTGDYGYTF
>TRBJ1-3|TRBV5-1
CASSPTGASIGIYF
>TRBJ1-1|TRBV5-1
CAGRDIPNTEAFF
>TRBJ2-5|TRBV18
CASSPPGKQETQYF
>TRBJ1-6|TRBV6-1
CASSEEGVRNSPLHF
>TRBJ1-2|TRBV3-1/TRBV3-2
CASSSSGVSSGYTF
>TRBJ2-3|TRBV7-2
CASSLAAGGTDTQYF
>TRBJ2-2|TRBV5-6
CASSSTAGELFF